This TCR beta chain was sequenced in a study of a mutant IDH1 vaccine in newly diagnosed glioma. Turning to the study itself: Before enrollment, patients got radiotherapy alone, temozolomide alone, or mostly the combination.

Here immunoSEQ multiplex PCR was the method, and the copy in TCRdb shows in-frame clones only, minus some. The sample includes about 62,000 clones, about 88% of them seen just once. To note about this clone: Its antigen is undetermined.

The CDR3 is made up of 15 amino acids. Germline V gives CDR1 ENHRY, CDR2 SYGVKD. The V and J ends lost 0 bases and 4 bases, in that order; junction bases with no gene match: 4. As for time point: week 11, during vaccination. Vaccination used 300 ug of mutant IDH1 20-mer peptide per dose, with topical imiquimod. This TCR was sampled from a man in his forties or fifties with glioma. The source was PBMCs, collected from a glioma patient whose treatment included an IDH1 peptide vaccine. V and J are TRBV10-3 and TRBJ2-5; TRBD2 matches at 8 bases. In DNA, the CDR3 is TGTGCCATCAGTGAGTCAGGGCTAGCGGGAGAGACCCAGTACTTC. Protein sequence: CAISESGLAGETQYF.